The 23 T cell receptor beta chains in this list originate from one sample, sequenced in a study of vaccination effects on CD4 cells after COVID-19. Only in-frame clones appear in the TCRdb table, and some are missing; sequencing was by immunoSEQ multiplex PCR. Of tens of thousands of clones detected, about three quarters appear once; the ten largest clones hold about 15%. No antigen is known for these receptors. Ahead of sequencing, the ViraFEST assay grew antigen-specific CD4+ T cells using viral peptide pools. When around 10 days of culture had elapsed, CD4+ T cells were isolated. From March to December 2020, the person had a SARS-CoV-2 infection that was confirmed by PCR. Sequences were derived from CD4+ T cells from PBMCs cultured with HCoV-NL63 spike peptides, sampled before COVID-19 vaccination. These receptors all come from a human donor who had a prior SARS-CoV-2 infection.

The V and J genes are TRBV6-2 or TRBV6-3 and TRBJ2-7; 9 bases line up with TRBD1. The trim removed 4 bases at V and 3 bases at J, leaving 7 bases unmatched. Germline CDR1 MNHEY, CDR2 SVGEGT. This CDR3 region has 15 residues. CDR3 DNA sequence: TGTGCCAGCAGTTCCCGGGACAGGGTGGACTACGAGCAGTACTTC. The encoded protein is CASSSRDRVDYEQYF.

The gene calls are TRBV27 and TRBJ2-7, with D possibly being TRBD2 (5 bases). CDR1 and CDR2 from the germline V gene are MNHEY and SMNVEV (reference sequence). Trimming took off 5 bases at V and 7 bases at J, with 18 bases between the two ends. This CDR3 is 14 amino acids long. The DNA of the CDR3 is TGTGCCAGCAGTCCCCAGCGGACCCGACGGGAGCAGTACTTC. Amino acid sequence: CASSPQRTRREQYF.

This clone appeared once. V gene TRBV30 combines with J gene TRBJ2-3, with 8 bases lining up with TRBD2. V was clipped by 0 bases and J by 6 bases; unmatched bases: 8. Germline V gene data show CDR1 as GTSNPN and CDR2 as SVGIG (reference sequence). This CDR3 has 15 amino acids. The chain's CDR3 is CAWSVAGVRLDTQYF. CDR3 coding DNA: TGTGCCTGGAGTGTAGCGGGAGTTCGATTGGATACGCAGTATTTT.

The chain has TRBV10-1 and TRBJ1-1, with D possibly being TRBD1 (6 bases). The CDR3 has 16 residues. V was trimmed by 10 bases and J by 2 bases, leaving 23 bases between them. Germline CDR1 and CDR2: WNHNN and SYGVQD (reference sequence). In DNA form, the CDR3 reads TGCGCCACCGAACGGGGGGGGCATTGTATTAACACTGAAGCTTTCTTT. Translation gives CATERGGHCINTEAFF.

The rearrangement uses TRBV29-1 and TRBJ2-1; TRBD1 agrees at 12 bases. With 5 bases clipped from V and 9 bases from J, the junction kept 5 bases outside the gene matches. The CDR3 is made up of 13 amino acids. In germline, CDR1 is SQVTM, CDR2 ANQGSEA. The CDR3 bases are TGCAGCGTTCAGGGGACAGGGGGCTTTGAGCAGTTCTTC. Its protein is CSVQGTGGFEQFF.

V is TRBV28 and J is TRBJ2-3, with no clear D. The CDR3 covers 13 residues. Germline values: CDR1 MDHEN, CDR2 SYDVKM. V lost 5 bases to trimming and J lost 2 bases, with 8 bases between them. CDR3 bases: TGTGCCAGCAGTCCACAAGACACAGATACGCAGTATTTT. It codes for CASSPQDTDTQYF.

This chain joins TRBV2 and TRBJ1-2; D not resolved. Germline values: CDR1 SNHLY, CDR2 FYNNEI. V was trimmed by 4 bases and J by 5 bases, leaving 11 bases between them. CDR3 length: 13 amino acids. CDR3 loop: CASSGQSGYGYTF. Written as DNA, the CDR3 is TGTGCCAGCAGTGGACAATCGGGTTATGGCTACACCTTC.

CDR3 sequence reads: CASSLTMDQHMNTEAFF. The CDR3 DNA reads TGCGCCAGCAGCTTAACTATGGATCAGCATATGAACACTGAAGCTTTCTTT. The chain couples TRBV5-1 to TRBJ1-1; no clear D gene. The V and J ends lost 2 bases and 0 bases respectively, with 17 bases between them. The CDR3 consists of 17 residues. Germline V CDR1 and CDR2: SGHRS, YFSETQ.

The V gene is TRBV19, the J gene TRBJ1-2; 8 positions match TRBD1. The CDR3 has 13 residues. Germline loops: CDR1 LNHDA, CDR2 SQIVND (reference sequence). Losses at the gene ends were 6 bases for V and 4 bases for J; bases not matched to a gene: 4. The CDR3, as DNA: TGTGCCAGTAGGACAGGGGTCCCCTATGGCTACACCTTC. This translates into CASRTGVPYGYTF.

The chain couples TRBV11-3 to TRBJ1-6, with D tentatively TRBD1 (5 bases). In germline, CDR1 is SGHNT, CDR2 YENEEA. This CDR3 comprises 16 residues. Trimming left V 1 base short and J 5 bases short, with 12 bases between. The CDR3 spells CASSLGIDSNNSPLHF. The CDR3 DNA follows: TGTGCCAGCAGCTTAGGGATTGACAGCAATAATTCACCCCTCCACTTT.

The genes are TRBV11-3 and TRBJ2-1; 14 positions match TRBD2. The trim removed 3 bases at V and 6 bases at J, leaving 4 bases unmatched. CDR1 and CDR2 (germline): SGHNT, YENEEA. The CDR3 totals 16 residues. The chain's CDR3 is CASSFRLAGGGNEQFF. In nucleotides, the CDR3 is TGTGCCAGCAGCTTTCGACTAGCGGGAGGGGGCAATGAGCAGTTCTTC.

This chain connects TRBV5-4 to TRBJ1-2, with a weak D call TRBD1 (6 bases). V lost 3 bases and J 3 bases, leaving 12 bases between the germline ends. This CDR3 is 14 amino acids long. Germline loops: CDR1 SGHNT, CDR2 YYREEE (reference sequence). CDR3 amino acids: CASSSGGRDYGYTF. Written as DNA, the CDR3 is TGTGCCAGCAGCTCGGGGGGCAGAGACTATGGCTACACCTTC.

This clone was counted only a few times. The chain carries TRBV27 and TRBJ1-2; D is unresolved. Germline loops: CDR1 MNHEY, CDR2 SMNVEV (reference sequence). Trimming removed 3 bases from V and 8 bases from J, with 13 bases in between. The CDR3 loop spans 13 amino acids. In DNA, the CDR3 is TGTGCCAGCAGTTTCTTGGGAGGTTCCGGCTACACCTTC. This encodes CASSFLGGSGYTF.

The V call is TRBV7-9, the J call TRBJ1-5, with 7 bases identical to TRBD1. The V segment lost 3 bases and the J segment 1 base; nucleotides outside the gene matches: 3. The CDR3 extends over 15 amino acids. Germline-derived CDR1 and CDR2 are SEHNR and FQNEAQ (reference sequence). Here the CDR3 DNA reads TGTGCCAGCAGCTTGGACAGGATGAGCAATCAGCCCCAGCATTTT. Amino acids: CASSLDRMSNQPQHF.

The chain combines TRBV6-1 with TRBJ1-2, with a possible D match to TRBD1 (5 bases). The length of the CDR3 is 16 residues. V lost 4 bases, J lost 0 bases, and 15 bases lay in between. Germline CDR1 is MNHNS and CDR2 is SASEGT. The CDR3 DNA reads TGTGCCAGCAGTGGCCCGGGGTACAGGACTAACTATGGCTACACCTTC. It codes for CASSGPGYRTNYGYTF.

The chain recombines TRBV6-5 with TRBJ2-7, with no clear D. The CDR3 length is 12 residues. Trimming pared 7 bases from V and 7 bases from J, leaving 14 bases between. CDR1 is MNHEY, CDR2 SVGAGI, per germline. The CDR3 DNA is TGTGCCAGCATAGGCCGCGGCGTGGAGCAGTACTTC. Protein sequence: CASIGRGVEQYF.

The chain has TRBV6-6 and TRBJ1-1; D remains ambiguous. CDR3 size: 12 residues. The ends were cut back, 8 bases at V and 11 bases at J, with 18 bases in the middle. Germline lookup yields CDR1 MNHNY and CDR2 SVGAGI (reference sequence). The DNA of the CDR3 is TGTGCCAGCCTCCGGTGGTGGGGTTCGGCTTTCTTT. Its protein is CASLRWWGSAFF.

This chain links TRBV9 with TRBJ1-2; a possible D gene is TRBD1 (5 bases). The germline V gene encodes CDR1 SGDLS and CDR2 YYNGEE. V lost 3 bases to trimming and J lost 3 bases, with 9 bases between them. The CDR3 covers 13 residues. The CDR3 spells CASSARGDYGYTF. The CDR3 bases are TGTGCCAGCAGCGCACGGGGGGACTATGGCTACACCTTC.

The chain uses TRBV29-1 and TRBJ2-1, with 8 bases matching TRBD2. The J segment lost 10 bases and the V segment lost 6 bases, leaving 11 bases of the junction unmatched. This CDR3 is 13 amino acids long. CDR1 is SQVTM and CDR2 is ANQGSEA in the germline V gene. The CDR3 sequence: CSVRLASRGEQFF. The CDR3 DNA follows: TGCAGCGTACGACTAGCGTCCCGGGGGGAGCAGTTCTTC.

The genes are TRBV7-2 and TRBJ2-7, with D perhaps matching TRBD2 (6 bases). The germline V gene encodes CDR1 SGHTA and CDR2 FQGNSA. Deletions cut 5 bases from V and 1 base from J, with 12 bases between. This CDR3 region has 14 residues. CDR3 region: CASSPGRGSYEQYF. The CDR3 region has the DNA TGTGCCAGCAGCCCCGGGAGAGGTTCCTACGAGCAGTACTTC. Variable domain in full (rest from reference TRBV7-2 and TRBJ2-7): GAGVSQSPSNKVTEKGKDVELRCDPISGHTALYWYRQSLGQGLEFLIYFQGNSAPDKSGLPSDRFSAERTGGSVSTLTIQRTQQEDSAVYLCASSPGRGSYEQYFGPGTRLTVT.

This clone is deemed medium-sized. Here the CDR3 DNA reads TGTGCCAGCAGTACGGGGGACATCTACGGCTACACCTTC. Protein sequence: CASSTGDIYGYTF. V and J are TRBV2 and TRBJ1-2, with D possibly TRBD1 on 6 matching bases. CDR1 and CDR2 from the germline V gene are SNHLY and FYNNEI. The CDR3 totals 13 residues. Trimming pared 5 bases from V and 8 bases from J, leaving 15 bases between.

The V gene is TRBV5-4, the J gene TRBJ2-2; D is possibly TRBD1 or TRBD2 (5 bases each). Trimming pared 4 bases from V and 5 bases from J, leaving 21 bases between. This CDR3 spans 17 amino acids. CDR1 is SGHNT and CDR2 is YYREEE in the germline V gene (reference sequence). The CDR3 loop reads CASSPLLRDGATGELFF. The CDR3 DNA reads TGTGCCAGCAGCCCATTACTCCGGGACGGGGCGACCGGGGAGCTGTTTTTT.

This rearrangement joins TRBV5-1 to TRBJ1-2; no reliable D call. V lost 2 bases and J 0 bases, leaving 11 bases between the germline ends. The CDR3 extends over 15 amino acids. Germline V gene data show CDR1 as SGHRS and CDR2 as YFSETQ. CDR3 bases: TGCGCCAGCAGCTTAGGGCAGGATTCTAACTATGGCTACACCTTC. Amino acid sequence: CASSLGQDSNYGYTF.